This T cell receptor (beta chain) was sequenced for a study of blood T cell repertoires in COVID-19. Turning to the study itself: Collection of acute and convalescent COVID-19 samples took place in the United States, Italy and Spain.

In this sample, this clone turned up once. Sequencing was performed with immunoSEQ multiplex PCR; in TCRdb, only in-frame clones are kept and a portion is missing. The sample includes tens of thousands of clones, almost 85% of them seen just once. In germline, CDR1 is LNHNV, CDR2 YYDKDF (reference sequence). The V end lost 0 bases, the J end lost 4 bases, and 9 bases lay between the germline ends. This CDR3 is 14 amino acids long. The sample comprised peripheral blood. This chain links TRBV15 with TRBJ1-2; no reliable D call. The clonotype was recovered from a human donor in a cohort sampled during active COVID-19. The CDR3 spells CATSRDNEGYGYTF. Here the CDR3 DNA reads TGTGCCACCAGCAGAGATAACGAGGGCTATGGCTACACCTTC.